A selection of T cell receptor beta chains follows, all from one sample in a study of T cell responses to AZD1222 COVID-19 vaccine. The protocol was immunoSEQ multiplex PCR, while the TCRdb copy is restricted to in-frame clones and leaves out a portion. The sample includes roughly 49,000 clones, about 74% of them seen just once. The sequenced sample was peripheral blood, obtained on day 0 of AZD1222 vaccination. All receptors derive from an adult in good health. Each CDR3 is given with its conserved first and last residue. The D gene is left open where the match is weak. The size of a clone is reported for some rows only, either as once, few or many, or as a class for expanded clones.

D: TRBD1; size: -; J: TRBJ2-3; V: TRBV5-8; CDR3: CASSLGPGQGAGDTQYF; DNA: TGTGCCAGCAGCTTGGGACCGGGACAGGGTGCAGGAGATACGCAGTATTTT
D: -; size: -; J: TRBJ1-5; V: TRBV6-5; CDR3: CASTGQANQPQHF; DNA: TGTGCCAGCACAGGCCAGGCGAATCAGCCCCAGCATTTT
D: -; size: -; J: TRBJ1-1; V: TRBV5-1; CDR3: CASRSWATNTEAFF; DNA: TGCGCCAGCAGATCGTGGGCGACGAACACTGAAGCTTTCTTT
D: -; size: once; J: TRBJ1-2; V: TRBV19; CDR3: CASSFGLGEGYGYTF; DNA: TGTGCCAGTAGTTTCGGACTCGGAGAGGGCTATGGCTACACCTTC
D: TRBD2; size: -; J: TRBJ2-1; V: TRBV7-9; CDR3: CASSTTGGTSGGDNEQFF; DNA: TGTGCCAGCAGCACCACCGGAGGGACTAGCGGGGGGGACAATGAGCAGTTCTTC
D: TRBD1; size: -; J: TRBJ1-2; V: TRBV10-1; CDR3: CASRLRWDRQTF; DNA: TGCGCCAGCAGGCTAAGATGGGACAGACAAACTTTC
D: -; size: few; J: TRBJ1-1; V: TRBV5-6; CDR3: CASSLGGRSPEAFF; DNA: TGTGCCAGCAGCTTGGGGGGGAGGAGCCCTGAAGCTTTCTTT
D: -; size: -; J: TRBJ1-5; V: TRBV19; CDR3: CASRTPGTLYSNQPQHF; DNA: TGTGCCAGTAGGACCCCGGGGACACTGTATAGCAATCAGCCCCAGCATTTT
D: TRBD1; size: -; J: TRBJ2-7; V: TRBV11-2; CDR3: CASSSKTGGGEQYF; DNA: TGTGCCAGCAGCTCCAAGACAGGGGGAGGTGAGCAGTACTTC
D: TRBD2; size: -; J: TRBJ2-5; V: TRBV7-9; CDR3: CASSQGLADQETQYF; DNA: TGTGCCAGCAGCCAAGGACTAGCGGACCAAGAGACCCAGTACTTC
D: -; size: -; J: TRBJ1-2; V: TRBV10-3; CDR3: CAISKSENDYTF; DNA: TGTGCCATCAGTAAAAGCGAAAATGACTACACCTTC
D: -; size: -; J: TRBJ1-3; V: TRBV7-6; CDR3: CASSPWILGGAGGSGNTIYF; DNA: TGTGCCAGCAGCCCCTGGATCCTTGGGGGGGCTGGAGGGTCTGGAAACACCATATATTTT
D: TRBD1; size: -; J: TRBJ1-2; V: TRBV28; CDR3: CASSSASGTAINYGYTF; DNA: TGTGCCAGCAGTTCGGCTTCCGGGACAGCAATTAACTATGGCTACACCTTC
D: -; size: -; J: TRBJ1-1; V: TRBV20-1; CDR3: CSAQTNTEAFF; DNA: TGCAGTGCCCAGACAAACACTGAAGCTTTCTTT
D: -; size: -; J: TRBJ1-3; V: TRBV2; CDR3: CASTEEGIGNTIYF; DNA: TGTGCCAGCACCGAGGAAGGGATCGGAAACACCATATATTTT
D: TRBD2; size: -; J: TRBJ2-5; V: TRBV11-2; CDR3: CASSFESLAGGQETQYF; DNA: TGTGCCAGCAGCTTCGAGTCACTAGCGGGGGGCCAAGAGACCCAGTACTTC
D: -; size: -; J: TRBJ1-6; V: TRBV13; CDR3: CASSSGNSPLHF; DNA: TGTGCCAGCAGCTCCGGGAATTCACCCCTCCACTTT
D: -; size: few; J: TRBJ1-1; V: TRBV7-2; CDR3: CASSWYGTEAFF; DNA: TGTGCCAGCAGCTGGTATGGGACTGAAGCTTTCTTT
D: -; size: few; J: TRBJ2-2; V: TRBV7-8; CDR3: CASSRFNTGELFF; DNA: TGTGCCAGCAGCCGATTTAACACCGGGGAGCTGTTTTTT
D: -; size: -; J: TRBJ1-6; V: TRBV28; CDR3: CASTPADRNNSPLHF; DNA: TGTGCCAGCACCCCCGCAGACCGTAATAATTCACCCCTCCACTTT
D: TRBD1; size: -; J: TRBJ1-6; V: TRBV7-8; CDR3: CASSITGTANSPLHF; DNA: TGTGCCAGCAGCATTACCGGGACAGCTAATTCACCCCTCCACTTT
D: TRBD1; size: -; J: TRBJ1-5; V: TRBV5-1; CDR3: CASSPGQTIGQPQHF; DNA: TGCGCCAGCAGTCCGGGACAGACCATTGGCCAGCCCCAGCATTTT
D: -; size: few; J: TRBJ2-5; V: TRBV6-5; CDR3: CASSYPGLRETQYF; DNA: TGTGCCAGCAGTTACCCGGGGCTGCGCGAGACCCAGTACTTC
D: -; size: -; J: TRBJ1-4; V: TRBV7-9; CDR3: CASSMTGFNEKLFF; DNA: TGTGCCAGCAGCATGACAGGTTTTAATGAAAAACTGTTTTTT
D: TRBD1; size: -; J: TRBJ2-5; V: TRBV5-4; CDR3: CASTRTGRKETQYF; DNA: TGTGCCAGCACCCGGACAGGGAGGAAAGAGACCCAGTACTTC
D: -; size: -; J: TRBJ1-1; V: TRBV29-1; CDR3: CSVRRENTEAFF; DNA: TGCAGCGTCCGACGGGAGAACACTGAAGCTTTCTTT
D: -; size: -; J: TRBJ1-4; V: TRBV28; CDR3: CASSFGGVGRSEKLFF; DNA: TGTGCCAGCAGTTTCGGGGGGGTTGGGCGATCTGAAAAACTGTTTTTT
D: -; size: -; J: TRBJ1-4; V: TRBV18; CDR3: CASSPQGSNEKLFF; DNA: TGTGCCAGCTCACCCCAGGGATCTAATGAAAAACTGTTTTTT
D: -; size: -; J: TRBJ1-5; V: TRBV18; CDR3: CASSPWSGGAEQPQHF; DNA: TGTGCCAGCTCACCGTGGTCGGGGGGGGCTGAGCAGCCCCAGCATTTT
D: TRBD2; size: -; J: TRBJ2-1; V: TRBV7-9; CDR3: CASSLATSGIYNEQFF; DNA: TGTGCCAGCAGCTTAGCAACTAGCGGGATTTACAATGAGCAGTTCTTC
D: -; size: -; J: TRBJ2-1; V: TRBV5-5; CDR3: CASSLGSQNNEQFF; DNA: TGTGCCAGCAGCTTGGGCAGTCAGAACAATGAGCAGTTCTTC
D: -; size: -; J: TRBJ2-3; V: TRBV15; CDR3: CATSPGWDSTDTQYF; DNA: TGTGCCACCAGCCCCGGATGGGATTCCACAGATACGCAGTATTTT
D: TRBD2; size: -; J: TRBJ2-5; V: TRBV5-6; CDR3: CASSLATAGGGKETQYF; DNA: TGTGCCAGCAGCTTGGCCACAGCGGGGGGCGGGAAAGAGACCCAGTACTTC
D: -; size: -; J: TRBJ1-2; V: TRBV6-5; CDR3: CASRAPKPTNDGYTF; DNA: TGTGCCAGCAGGGCCCCCAAACCGACAAACGATGGCTACACCTTC
D: -; size: -; J: TRBJ1-5; V: TRBV28; CDR3: CASSDSHQPQHF; DNA: TGTGCCAGCTCCGACAGCCATCAGCCCCAGCATTTT
D: TRBD1; size: -; J: TRBJ1-2; V: TRBV5-1; CDR3: CASSLSGGHGYTF; DNA: TGCGCCAGCAGCTTGTCAGGGGGACATGGCTACACCTTC
D: -; size: -; J: TRBJ2-7; V: TRBV11-3; CDR3: CASSPGGDRAGEQYF; DNA: TGTGCCAGCAGCCCGGGTGGGGACCGTGCCGGGGAGCAGTACTTC
D: TRBD1; size: few; J: TRBJ1-2; V: TRBV5-6; CDR3: CASSYEQGDYGYTF; DNA: TGTGCCAGCAGCTATGAACAGGGGGACTATGGCTACACCTTC
D: -; size: -; J: TRBJ1-3; V: TRBV7-9; CDR3: CASSEDWEGGNTIYF; DNA: TGTGCCAGCAGCGAAGATTGGGAGGGTGGAAACACCATATATTTT
D: -; size: -; J: TRBJ1-1; V: TRBV5-1; CDR3: CASSLVGTPNTEAFF; DNA: TGCGCCAGCAGCTTGGTAGGGACACCGAACACTGAAGCTTTCTTT
D: -; size: -; J: TRBJ2-2; V: TRBV5-1; CDR3: CASSLGHSGSSGELFF; DNA: TGCGCCAGCAGCTTGGGCCACAGCGGATCCTCCGGGGAGCTGTTTTTT
D: -; size: -; J: TRBJ2-7; V: TRBV28; CDR3: CASSFGPYEQYF; DNA: TGTGCCAGCAGTTTCGGTCCCTACGAGCAGTACTTC
D: -; size: -; J: TRBJ2-1; V: TRBV7-9; CDR3: CASSLSSGVHEQFF; DNA: TGTGCCAGCAGCTTATCGTCTGGGGTCCATGAGCAGTTCTTC
D: -; size: -; J: TRBJ1-4; V: TRBV18; CDR3: CASSPTLGGRSSNEKLFF; DNA: TGTGCCAGCTCACCAACGCTCGGGGGGCGAAGTTCTAATGAAAAACTGTTTTTT
D: TRBD1; size: -; J: TRBJ2-1; V: TRBV6-5; CDR3: CASSSRQGRNEQFF; DNA: TGTGCCAGCAGTAGCCGACAGGGGAGGAATGAGCAGTTCTTC
D: TRBD1; size: -; J: TRBJ1-1; V: TRBV11-1; CDR3: CASSLGQGSTEAFF; DNA: TGTGCCAGCAGCCTAGGACAGGGTAGCACTGAAGCTTTCTTT
D: -; size: -; J: TRBJ2-6; V: TRBV24-1; CDR3: CAATSGANVLTF; DNA: TGTGCCGCAACTTCTGGGGCCAACGTCCTGACTTTC
D: -; size: few; J: TRBJ2-2; V: TRBV18; CDR3: CASSPPVVANTGELFF; DNA: TGTGCCAGCTCACCACCGGTAGTCGCGAACACCGGGGAGCTGTTTTTT
D: TRBD1; size: -; J: TRBJ2-1; V: TRBV9; CDR3: CASSHDGTDYNEQFF; DNA: TGTGCCAGCAGCCATGACGGGACAGATTACAATGAGCAGTTCTTC
D: -; size: -; J: TRBJ1-4; V: TRBV30; CDR3: CAWNLGPDEKLFF; DNA: TGTGCCTGGAACCTTGGACCCGATGAAAAACTGTTTTTT